This entry is about one TCR beta chain. Its antigen remains unidentified. A much bigger clone sits one base away, suggesting this may be a read error. The sample is drawn from a study of blood T cells in healthy people across ages. Primed by a sample-barcoded 5' primer and a J-beta primer mix, a second PCR proceeded for 7 to 11 cycles. TCRdb used MiXCR to reprocess the 5' RACE reads, holding one entry per CDR3 protein. The sample shows over 500,000 distinct CDR3 sequences, around 52% of them seen only once. CDR3 length: 16 residues. CDR1 is MGHRA and CDR2 is YSYEKL in the germline V gene. Caucasian, healthy and from Russia, the donors were aged between 6 and 90. General study results and limits: Comparison with aged donors showed that long-lived donors had more naive CD4+ cells and higher diversity.

The sequenced sample consisted of blood. The sequence was obtained from a woman older than 75 in good health. The rearrangement uses TRBV4-1 and TRBJ2-7, with D possibly being TRBD1 (5 bases). CDR3 nucleotides: TGCGCCAGCAGGCAAGATGACAGATTGTGGAGTGGCGAGCAGTACTTC. It translates to CASRQDDRLWSGEQYF.